The 6 T cell receptor beta chains given below trace back to one sample, sequenced in a study of CD8+CD57+ T cells in acquired aplastic anemia. All patients picked for sequencing had shown, by flow cytometry, an expansion of CD8+CD57+ cells. CDR3 and TCR beta VDJ profiling relied on a genomic DNA template. From the reads, TCRdb called clonotypes with MiXCR, one entry per CDR3 protein. Here the sample spans approximately 180,000 distinct CDR3 sequences, less than 60% being singletons. Sequencing input: sorted CD4+, CD8+, or CD8+CD57+ T cells (not recorded which) from PBMCs. The receptor set was obtained from a human donor with aplastic anemia.

Only one count was recorded for this clonotype. The V gene is TRBV11-1, the J gene TRBJ1-1; 13 bases fit TRBD2. Gene TRBJ2-2 matches the end of the DNA better, so the J call may be wrong. Germline V CDR1 and CDR2: SGHAT, FQDESV (reference sequence). CDR3 length: 17 amino acids. The CDR3 protein is CASSPRLAGGVTGELFF. In DNA form, the CDR3 reads TGTGCCAGCAGCCCACGACTAGCGGGAGGTGTCACCGGGGAGCTGTTTTTT.

The sample holds many counts of this clonotype. The rearrangement joins TRBV7-2 to TRBJ2-1; no clear D. This CDR3 has 12 amino acids. Looked up from germline, CDR1 is SGHTA and CDR2 is FQGNSA. V gave up 2 bases and J gave up 6 bases, with 5 bases separating them. The CDR3 loop reads CASSLQGNEQFF. For the CDR3, the DNA is TGTGCCAGCAGCTTACAAGGCAATGAGCAGTTCTTC.

This clonotype was recorded a few times. The V call is TRBV12-3 or TRBV12-4, the J call TRBJ1-3; no reliable D call. V dropped 7 bases and J dropped 1 base, with 23 bases sitting between them. This CDR3 contains 18 residues. Here the CDR3 reads CASTLGRPGGSSGNTIYF. CDR3 sequence (DNA): TGTGCCAGCACCCTTGGGAGGCCCGGCGGTAGTTCTGGAAACACCATATATTTT.

V and J are TRBV19 and TRBJ2-2; D is uncertain. Trimming removed 2 bases from V and 8 bases from J, with 3 bases in between. The germline gives CDR1 LNHDA, CDR2 SQIVND (reference sequence). This CDR3 is 11 amino acids long. The CDR3 sequence is CASSIPGELFF. The CDR3, as DNA: TGTGCCAGTAGTATACCAGGGGAGCTGTTTTTT.

To note about this clonotype: An end of the junction does not agree with germline; a read error may underlie this. This sequence joins TRBV7-3 and TRBJ2-2, with TRBD1 as a possible D gene (8 bases). CDR3 length: 13 amino acids. Germline V lookup: CDR1 SGHTA, CDR2 FQGTGA. The CDR3: CASSFGQGGELLF. CDR3 DNA: TGTGCCAGCAGCTTCGGACAGGGAGGGGAGCTGCTTTTT.

V and J are TRBV10-3 and TRBJ2-3; D unresolved. Trimming took 7 bases from V and 6 from J, leaving 8 bases between them. Germline V gene data show CDR1 as ENHRY and CDR2 as SYGVKD. The CDR3 consists of 11 residues. DNA for the CDR3: TGTGCCATCACTACCGGGGATACGCAGTATTTT. Translated, it gives CAITTGDTQYF.